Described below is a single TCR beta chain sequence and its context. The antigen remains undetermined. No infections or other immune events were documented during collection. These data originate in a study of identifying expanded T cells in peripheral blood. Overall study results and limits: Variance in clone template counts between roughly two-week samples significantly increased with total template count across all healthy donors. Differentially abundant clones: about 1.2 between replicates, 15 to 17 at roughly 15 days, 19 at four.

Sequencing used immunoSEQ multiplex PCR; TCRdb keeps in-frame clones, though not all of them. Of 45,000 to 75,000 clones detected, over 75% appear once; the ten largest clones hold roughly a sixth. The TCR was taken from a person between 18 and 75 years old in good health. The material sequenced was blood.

CDR3 protein: CASSYSRTGGNYGYTF. CDR3 DNA sequence: TGTGCCAGCAGTTACTCCCGGACAGGTGGGAACTATGGCTACACCTTC. The chain has TRBV6-5 and TRBJ1-2; 7 bases align to TRBD1. The germline V gene encodes CDR1 MNHEY and CDR2 SVGAGI. J gave up 2 bases and V 0 bases, and 6 bases lay outside the gene matches. The CDR3 totals 16 residues.